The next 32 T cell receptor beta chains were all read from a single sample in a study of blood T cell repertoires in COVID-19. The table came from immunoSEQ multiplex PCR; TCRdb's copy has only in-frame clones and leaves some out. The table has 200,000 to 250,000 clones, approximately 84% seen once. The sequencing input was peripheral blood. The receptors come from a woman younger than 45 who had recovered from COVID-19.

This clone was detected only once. CDR3 in amino acids: CASSPMGLGETQYF. In nucleotides, the CDR3 is TGCGCCAGCAGCCCCATGGGGCTGGGGGAGACCCAGTACTTC. The chain has TRBV5-1 and TRBJ2-5, with a weak D call TRBD1 (5 bases). The CDR3 runs 14 residues. The ends were cut back, 4 bases at V and 5 bases at J, with 15 bases in the middle. CDR1 SGHRS and CDR2 YFSETQ come from the germline V gene. The full variable domain, with the rest looked up from reference TRBV5-1 and TRBJ2-5, is KAGVTQTPRYLIKTRGQQVTLSCSPISGHRSVSWYQQTPGQGLQFLFEYFSETQRNKGNFPGRFSGRQFSNSRSEMNVSTLELGDSALYLCASSPMGLGETQYFGPGTRLLVL.

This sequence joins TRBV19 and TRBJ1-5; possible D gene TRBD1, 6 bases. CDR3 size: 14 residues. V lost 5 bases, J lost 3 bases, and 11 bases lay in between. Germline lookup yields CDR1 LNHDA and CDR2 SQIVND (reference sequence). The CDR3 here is CASSPQGINQPQHF. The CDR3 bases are TGTGCCAGTAGTCCGCAGGGGATCAATCAGCCCCAGCATTTT.

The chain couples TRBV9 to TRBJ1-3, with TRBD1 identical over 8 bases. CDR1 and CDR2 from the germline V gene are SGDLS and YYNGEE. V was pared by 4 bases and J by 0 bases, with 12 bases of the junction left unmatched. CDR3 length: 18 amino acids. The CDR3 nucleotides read TGTGCCAGCAGCCCCGGGACAGGACGCTTTTACTCTGGAAACACCATATATTTT. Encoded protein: CASSPGTGRFYSGNTIYF.

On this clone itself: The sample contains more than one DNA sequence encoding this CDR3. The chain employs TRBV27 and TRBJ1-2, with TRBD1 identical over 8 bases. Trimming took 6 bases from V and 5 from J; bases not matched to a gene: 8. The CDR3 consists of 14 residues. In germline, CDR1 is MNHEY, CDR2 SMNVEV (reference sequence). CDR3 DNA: TGTGCCAGCAGCCCCACAGGGGGTAGGTATGGCTACACCTTC. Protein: CASSPTGGRYGYTF.

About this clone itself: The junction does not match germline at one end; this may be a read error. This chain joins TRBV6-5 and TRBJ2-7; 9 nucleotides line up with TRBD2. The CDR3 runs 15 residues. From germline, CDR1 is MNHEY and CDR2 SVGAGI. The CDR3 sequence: CTSSLDAGGTYEQYF. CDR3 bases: TGTACCAGCAGTCTGGATGCGGGGGGGACCTACGAGCAGTACTTC.

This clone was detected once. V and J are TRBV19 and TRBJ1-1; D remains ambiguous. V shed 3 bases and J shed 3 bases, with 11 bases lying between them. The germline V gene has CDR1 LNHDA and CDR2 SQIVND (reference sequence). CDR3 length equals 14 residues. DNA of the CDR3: TGTGCCAGTAGTATTCTGTCCGGGTACACTGAAGCTTTCTTT. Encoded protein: CASSILSGYTEAFF.

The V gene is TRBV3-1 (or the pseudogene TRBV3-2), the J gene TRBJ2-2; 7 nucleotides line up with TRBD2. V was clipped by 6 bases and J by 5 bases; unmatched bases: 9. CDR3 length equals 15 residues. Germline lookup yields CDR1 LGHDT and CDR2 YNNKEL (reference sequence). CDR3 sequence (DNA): TGTGCCAGCAGAACCGGGGAGGGGAGGACCGGGGAGCTGTTTTTT. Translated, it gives CASRTGEGRTGELFF.

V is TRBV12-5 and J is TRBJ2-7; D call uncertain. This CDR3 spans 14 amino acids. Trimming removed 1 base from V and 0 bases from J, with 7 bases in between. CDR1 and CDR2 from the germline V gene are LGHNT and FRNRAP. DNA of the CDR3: TGTGCTAGTGGTTTGGATCCCAACTCCTACGAGCAGTACTTC. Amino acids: CASGLDPNSYEQYF.

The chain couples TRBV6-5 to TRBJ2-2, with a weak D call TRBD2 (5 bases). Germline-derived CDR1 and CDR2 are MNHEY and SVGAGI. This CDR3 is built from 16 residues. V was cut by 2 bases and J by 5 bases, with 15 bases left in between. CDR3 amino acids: CASSYPDFRGTGELFF. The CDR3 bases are TGTGCCAGCAGTTACCCGGATTTCCGAGGGACCGGGGAGCTGTTTTTT.

The CDR3 DNA sequence: TGTGCCGCCGGGGGGGCAAATGAGCAGTTCTTC. It is translated as CAAGGANEQFF. This chain links TRBV15 with TRBJ2-1; 8 bases are a match to TRBD2. The V segment lost 11 bases and the J segment 7 bases; nucleotides outside the gene matches: 4. CDR3 length: 11 amino acids. Looked up from germline, CDR1 is LNHNV and CDR2 is YYDKDF (reference sequence).

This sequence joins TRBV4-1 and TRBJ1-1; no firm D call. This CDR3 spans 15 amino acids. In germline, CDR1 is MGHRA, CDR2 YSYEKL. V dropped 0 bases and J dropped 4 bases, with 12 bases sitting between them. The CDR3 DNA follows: TGCGCCAGCAGCCAAGATCCTGGGAGACCCACTGAAGCTTTCTTT. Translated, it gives CASSQDPGRPTEAFF.

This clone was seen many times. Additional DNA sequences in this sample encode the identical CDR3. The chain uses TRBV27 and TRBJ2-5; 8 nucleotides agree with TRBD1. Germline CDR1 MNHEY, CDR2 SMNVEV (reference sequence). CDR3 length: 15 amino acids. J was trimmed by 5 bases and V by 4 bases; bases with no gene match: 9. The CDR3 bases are TGTGCCAGCAGTTCGGGGACAGGTGGCGTGGAGACCCAGTACTTC. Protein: CASSSGTGGVETQYF.

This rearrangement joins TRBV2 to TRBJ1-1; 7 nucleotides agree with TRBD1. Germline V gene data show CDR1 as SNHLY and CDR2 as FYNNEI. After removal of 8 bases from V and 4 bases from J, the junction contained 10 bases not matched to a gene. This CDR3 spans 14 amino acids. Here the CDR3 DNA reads TGTGCCAGCCAAAAGGAGCAGGGGGGCACTGAAGCTTTCTTT. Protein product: CASQKEQGGTEAFF.

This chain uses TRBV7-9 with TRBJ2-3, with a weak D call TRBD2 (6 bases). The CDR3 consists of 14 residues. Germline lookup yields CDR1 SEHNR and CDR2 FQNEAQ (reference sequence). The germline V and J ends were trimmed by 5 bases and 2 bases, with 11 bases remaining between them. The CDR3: CASSMGDFTDTQYF. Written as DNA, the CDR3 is TGTGCCAGCAGCATGGGGGACTTCACAGATACGCAGTATTTT. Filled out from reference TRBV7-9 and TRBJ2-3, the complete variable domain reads DTGVSQNPRHKITKRGQNVTFRCDPISEHNRLYWYRQTLGQGPEFLTYFQNEAQLEKSRLLSDRFSAERPKGSFSTLEIQRTEQGDSAMYLCASSMGDFTDTQYFGPGTRLTVL.

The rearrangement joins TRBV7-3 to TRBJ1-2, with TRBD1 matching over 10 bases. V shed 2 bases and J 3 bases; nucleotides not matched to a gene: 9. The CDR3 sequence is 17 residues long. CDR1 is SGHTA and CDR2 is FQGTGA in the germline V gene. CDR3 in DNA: TGTGCCAGCAGCTTACTGGGCGGGACAGGGGTTGACTATGGCTACACCTTC. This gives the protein CASSLLGGTGVDYGYTF.

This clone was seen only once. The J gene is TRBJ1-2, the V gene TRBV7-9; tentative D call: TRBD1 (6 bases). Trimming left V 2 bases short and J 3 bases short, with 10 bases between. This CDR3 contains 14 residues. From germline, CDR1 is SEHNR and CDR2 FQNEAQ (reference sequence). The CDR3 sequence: CASSLLQGYYGYTF. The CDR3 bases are TGTGCCAGCAGCTTACTTCAGGGGTACTATGGCTACACCTTC.

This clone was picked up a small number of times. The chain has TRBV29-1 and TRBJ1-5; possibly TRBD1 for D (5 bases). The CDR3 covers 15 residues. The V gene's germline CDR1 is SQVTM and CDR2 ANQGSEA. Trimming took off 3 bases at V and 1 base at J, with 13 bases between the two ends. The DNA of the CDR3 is TGCAGCGTTGAGTTCCAGGGTGGCAGCAATCAGCCCCAGCATTTT. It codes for CSVEFQGGSNQPQHF.

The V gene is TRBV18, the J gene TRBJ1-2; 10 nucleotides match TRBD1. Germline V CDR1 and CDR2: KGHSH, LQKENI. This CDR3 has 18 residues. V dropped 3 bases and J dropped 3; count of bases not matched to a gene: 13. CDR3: CASSPLPPGTGEDYGYTF. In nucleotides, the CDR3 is TGTGCCAGCTCACCGCTGCCACCCGGGACAGGGGAAGACTATGGCTACACCTTC.

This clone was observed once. The CDR3 sequence: CASSSTGYNEQFF. CDR3 nucleotide sequence: TGTGCCAGCAGCTCCACAGGATACAATGAGCAGTTCTTC. The V gene is TRBV11-3, the J gene TRBJ2-1; TRBD1 might be the D (5 bases). Germline values: CDR1 SGHNT, CDR2 YENEEA. This CDR3 has 13 residues. The V gene lost 4 bases and the J gene lost 4 bases, with 8 bases spanning the gap.

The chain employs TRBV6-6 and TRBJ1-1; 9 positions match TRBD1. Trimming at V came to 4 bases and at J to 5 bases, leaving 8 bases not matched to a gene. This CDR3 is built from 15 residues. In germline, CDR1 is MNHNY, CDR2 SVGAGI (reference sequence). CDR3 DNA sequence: TGTGCCAGCAGTTTTCCGGGACAGGGATGGACTGAAGCTTTCTTT. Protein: CASSFPGQGWTEAFF.

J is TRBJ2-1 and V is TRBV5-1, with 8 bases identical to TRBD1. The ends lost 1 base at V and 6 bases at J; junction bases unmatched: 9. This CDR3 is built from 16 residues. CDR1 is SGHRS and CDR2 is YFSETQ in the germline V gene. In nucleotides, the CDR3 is TGCGCCAGCAGCTTGCTTAGTGGGACAGGACTCAATGAGCAGTTCTTC. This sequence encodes CASSLLSGTGLNEQFF.

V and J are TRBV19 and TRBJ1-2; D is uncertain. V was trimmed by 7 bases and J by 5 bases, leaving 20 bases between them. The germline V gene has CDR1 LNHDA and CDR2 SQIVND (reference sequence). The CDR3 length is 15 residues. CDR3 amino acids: CASKPESGLWYGYTF. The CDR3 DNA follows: TGTGCCAGTAAACCCGAATCGGGTCTTTGGTATGGCTACACCTTC.

Written as DNA, the CDR3 is TGTGCCAGCAGCAAAGATCGCTTCCTACGACTAGCGGGGGAGCCCAACTACGAGCAGTACTTC. Its translation: CASSKDRFLRLAGEPNYEQYF. This chain uses TRBV21-1 with TRBJ2-7; no check of the table's D call, TRBD2, against the DNA was made. TRBV21-1 is shown as a pseudogene. The CDR3 extends over 21 amino acids.

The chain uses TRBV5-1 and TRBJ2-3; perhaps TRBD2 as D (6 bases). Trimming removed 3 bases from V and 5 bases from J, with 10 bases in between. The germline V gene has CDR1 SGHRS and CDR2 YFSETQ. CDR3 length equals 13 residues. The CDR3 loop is CASSSVGGDTQYF. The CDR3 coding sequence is TGCGCCAGCAGCTCCGTCGGGGGAGATACGCAGTATTTT.

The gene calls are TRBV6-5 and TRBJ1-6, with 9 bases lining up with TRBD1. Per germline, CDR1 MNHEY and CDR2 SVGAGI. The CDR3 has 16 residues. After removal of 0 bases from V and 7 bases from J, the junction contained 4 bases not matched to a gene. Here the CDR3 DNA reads TGTGCCAGCAGTTACTCGATAGGGACAGGGAATTCACCCCTCCACTTT. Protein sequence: CASSYSIGTGNSPLHF.

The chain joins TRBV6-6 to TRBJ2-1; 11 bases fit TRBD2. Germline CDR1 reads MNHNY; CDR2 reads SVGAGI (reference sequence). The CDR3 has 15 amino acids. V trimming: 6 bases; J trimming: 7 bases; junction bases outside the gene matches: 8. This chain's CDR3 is CASSYSGGAANEQFF. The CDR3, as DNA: TGTGCCAGCAGCTATAGCGGGGGGGCCGCGAATGAGCAGTTCTTC.

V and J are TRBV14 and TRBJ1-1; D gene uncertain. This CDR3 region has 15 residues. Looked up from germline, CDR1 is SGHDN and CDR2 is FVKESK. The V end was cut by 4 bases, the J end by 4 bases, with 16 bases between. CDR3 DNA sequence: TGTGCCAGCAGCCCCCGGGGTGGGGTCAGCACTGAAGCTTTCTTT. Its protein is CASSPRGGVSTEAFF.

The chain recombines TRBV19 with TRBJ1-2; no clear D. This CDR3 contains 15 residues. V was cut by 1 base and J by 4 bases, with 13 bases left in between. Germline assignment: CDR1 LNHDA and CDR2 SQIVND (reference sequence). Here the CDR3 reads CASSIVLGSSYGYTF. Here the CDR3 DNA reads TGTGCCAGTAGTATAGTATTGGGGAGTTCCTATGGCTACACCTTC.

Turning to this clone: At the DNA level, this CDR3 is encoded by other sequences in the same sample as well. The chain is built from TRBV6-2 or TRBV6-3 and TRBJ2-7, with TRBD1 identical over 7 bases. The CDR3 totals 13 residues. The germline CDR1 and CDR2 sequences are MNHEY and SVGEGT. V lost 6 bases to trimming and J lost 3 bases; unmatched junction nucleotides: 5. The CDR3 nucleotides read TGTGCCAGCAGCTATAGGGGGCTCTACGAGCAGTACTTC. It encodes CASSYRGLYEQYF.

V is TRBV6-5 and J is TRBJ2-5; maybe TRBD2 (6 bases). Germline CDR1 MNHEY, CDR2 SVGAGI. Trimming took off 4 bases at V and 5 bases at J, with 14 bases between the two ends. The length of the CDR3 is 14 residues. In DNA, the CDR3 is TGTGCCAGCAGTTCCACAGGAGGGTGGGAGACCCAGTACTTC. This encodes CASSSTGGWETQYF.

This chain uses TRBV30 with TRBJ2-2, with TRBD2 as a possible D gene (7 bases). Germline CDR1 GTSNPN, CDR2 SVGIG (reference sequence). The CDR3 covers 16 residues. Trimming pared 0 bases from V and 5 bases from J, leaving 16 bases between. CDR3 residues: CAWSVRAGAHTGELFF. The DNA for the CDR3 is TGTGCCTGGAGTGTACGGGCGGGGGCCCATACCGGGGAGCTGTTTTTT. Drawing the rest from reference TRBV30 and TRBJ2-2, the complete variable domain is SQTIHQWPATLVQPVGSPLSLECTVEGTSNPNLYWYRQAAGRGLQLLFYSVGIGQISSEVPQNLSASRPQDRQFILSSKKLLLSDSGFYLCAWSVRAGAHTGELFFGEGSRLTVL.

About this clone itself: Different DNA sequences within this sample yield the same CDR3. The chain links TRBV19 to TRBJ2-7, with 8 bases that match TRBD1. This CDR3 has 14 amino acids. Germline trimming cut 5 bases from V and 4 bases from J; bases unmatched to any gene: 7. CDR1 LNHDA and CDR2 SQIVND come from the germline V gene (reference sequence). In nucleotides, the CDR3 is TGTGCCAGTAGTCCAGGGACAGGACCTTACGAGCAGTACTTC. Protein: CASSPGTGPYEQYF.